The present entry profiles one TCR beta chain with its context. Its antigen is currently unknown. The data were taken from a study of cytomegalovirus exposure and HLA in healthy donors. Broader study findings: In a later analysis, TCR association rates varied by HLA locus: DRB1 most, HLA-C fewest. Some public TCRs appeared in many individuals, while most sequences were rare.

Trimming left V 0 bases short and J 9 bases short, with 16 bases between. The germline V gene has CDR1 SGHRS and CDR2 YFSETQ. The CDR3 sequence is 16 residues long. The study ran its PCR with 60 Vbeta and 13 Jbeta primers. Using immunoSEQ multiplex PCR, the repertoire was profiled, and TCRdb retains in-frame clones only, with some absent. Among roughly 71,000 clones listed, approximately 82% were seen once. Sequencing was carried out using PBMCs. J is TRBJ1-6 and V is TRBV5-1; D unresolved. This TCR derives from a girl under 18 in good health and CMV-seropositive. CDR3 amino acids: CASSLGLVGAVSPLHF. The DNA of the CDR3 is TGCGCCAGCAGCTTGGGATTGGTCGGAGCCGTTTCACCCCTCCACTTT.